Presented here are 20 T cell receptor beta chains from one specimen sequenced in a study of shared clonotypes between healthy human individuals. Profiling relied on immunoSEQ multiplex PCR, and the TCRdb table lists in-frame clones only, not all of them. Of fewer than 3 million clones in the sample, 92% were seen once. The sequenced sample was naive CD4+ T cells from PBMCs. As to subset: CD45RA+ positively selected. The receptors here all came from a man younger than 35 in good health. Some clones in this sample may be carry-over from other donors' samples.

A word on this clone: Other DNA sequences from this sample encode an identical CDR3 as well. Here the CDR3 reads CAWSVQGAYEQYF. In nucleotides, the CDR3 is TGTGCCTGGAGTGTACAGGGGGCTTACGAGCAGTACTTC. The rearrangement joins TRBV30 to TRBJ2-7, with 9 bases aligning to TRBD1. J gave up 4 bases and V 0 bases, and 1 base lay outside the gene matches. The V gene's germline CDR1 is GTSNPN and CDR2 SVGIG (reference sequence). The CDR3 runs 13 residues.

V gene TRBV5-1 combines with J gene TRBJ2-7; D perhaps matches TRBD1 (6 bases). The germline gives CDR1 SGHRS, CDR2 YFSETQ. The CDR3 runs to 15 residues. V was shortened by 0 bases and J by 2 bases, with 12 bases between the two germline ends. CDR3 region: CASSLDRDATYEQYF. The CDR3 nucleotides read TGCGCCAGCAGCTTGGACAGGGATGCAACCTACGAGCAGTACTTC.

V gene TRBV5-5 combines with J gene TRBJ2-7, with D perhaps assigned TRBD1 or TRBD2 (5 bases each). The V and J ends lost 7 bases and 4 bases respectively, with 21 bases between them. Germline values: CDR1 SGHKS, CDR2 YYEKEE (reference sequence). The CDR3 loop spans 15 amino acids. The CDR3 region is CASALGTPLFYEQYF. The CDR3 coding sequence is TGTGCCAGCGCCCTTGGGACCCCTCTATTTTACGAGCAGTACTTC.

The chain joins TRBV5-6 to TRBJ2-2; tentative D call: TRBD1 (5 bases). V lost 0 bases and J lost 0, with 6 bases in between. The germline gives CDR1 SGHDT, CDR2 YYEEEE. The CDR3 is 15 amino acids. Here the CDR3 DNA reads TGTGCCAGCAGCTTGGTAGGGGCGAACACCGGGGAGCTGTTTTTT. This gives the protein CASSLVGANTGELFF.

The V gene is TRBV7-8, the J gene TRBJ2-2; weak D call: TRBD1 (6 bases). The CDR3 has 15 residues. The V gene's germline CDR1 is SGHVS and CDR2 FQNEAQ. V lost 2 bases to trimming and J lost 3 bases, with 10 bases between them. In DNA form, the CDR3 reads TGTGCCAGCAGCTTAAACCCAGGGGACACCGGGGAGCTGTTTTTT. Translation: CASSLNPGDTGELFF. Filled out from reference TRBV7-8 and TRBJ2-2, the complete variable domain reads GAGVSQSPRYKVAKRGQDVALRCDPISGHVSLFWYQQALGQGPEFLTYFQNEAQLDKSGLPSDRFFAERPEGSVSTLKIQRTQQEDSAVYLCASSLNPGDTGELFFGEGSRLTVL.

The chain couples TRBV29-1 to TRBJ2-1, with D unresolved. The germline gives CDR1 SQVTM, CDR2 ANQGSEA. Trimming took off 4 bases at V and 0 bases at J, with 13 bases between the two ends. This CDR3 contains 15 residues. The CDR3 region is CSVVGTASSYNEQFF. The CDR3 DNA follows: TGCAGCGTTGTTGGTACCGCCAGCTCCTACAATGAGCAGTTCTTC.

The chain combines TRBV23-1 with TRBJ1-5, with 10 bases lining up with TRBD1. TRBV23-1 is an open reading frame, and its role is uncertain. The J segment lost 2 bases and the V segment lost 3 bases, leaving 10 bases of the junction unmatched. The CDR3 totals 18 residues. The chain's CDR3 is CASSQTGGHLPRNQPQHF. The CDR3, as DNA: TGCGCCAGCAGTCAGACAGGGGGCCATCTACCCCGCAATCAGCCCCAGCATTTT.

The chain joins TRBV7-9 to TRBJ2-3; 9 bases are shared with TRBD2. This CDR3 contains 17 residues. Looked up from germline, CDR1 is SEHNR and CDR2 is FQNEAQ (reference sequence). V lost 2 bases and J lost 2; bases outside the gene matches: 8. This chain's CDR3 is CASSLRAGGPPTDTQYF. The CDR3, as DNA: TGTGCCAGCAGCTTAAGGGCGGGAGGGCCCCCCACAGATACGCAGTATTTT.

The CDR3 DNA sequence: TGTGCCAGCCACGGAGTTGGGGGAGTTAACTATGGCTACACCTTC. Translating it yields CASHGVGGVNYGYTF. This sequence joins TRBV28 and TRBJ1-2; D is possibly TRBD1 (5 bases). Trimming left V 8 bases short and J 1 base short, with 17 bases between. Germline lookup yields CDR1 MDHEN and CDR2 SYDVKM. CDR3 length equals 15 residues.

This chain joins TRBV6-5 and TRBJ2-1; 11 bases are shared with TRBD1. V lost 6 bases and J lost 7; bases outside the gene matches: 8. This CDR3 is 15 amino acids long. CDR1 and CDR2 (germline): MNHEY, SVGAGI. The CDR3 coding sequence is TGTGCCAGCAGGTGGACAGGGGGCCCGGGAAATGAGCAGTTCTTC. Encoded protein: CASRWTGGPGNEQFF.

The chain joins TRBV5-1 to TRBJ1-2; D call uncertain. CDR3 length: 15 residues. Germline-derived CDR1 and CDR2 are SGHRS and YFSETQ. V was trimmed by 2 bases and J by 4 bases, leaving 15 bases between them. DNA of the CDR3: TGCGCCAGCAGCTTTTCGGCGGGCATCCCCTATGGCTACACCTTC. Translating it yields CASSFSAGIPYGYTF. Full variable domain (missing parts from reference TRBV5-1 and TRBJ1-2): KAGVTQTPRYLIKTRGQQVTLSCSPISGHRSVSWYQQTPGQGLQFLFEYFSETQRNKGNFPGRFSGRQFSNSRSEMNVSTLELGDSALYLCASSFSAGIPYGYTFGSGTRLTVV.

The chain recombines TRBV6-6 with TRBJ1-2; the D gene is possibly TRBD1 (6 bases). Germline V lookup: CDR1 MNHNY, CDR2 SVGAGI (reference sequence). V was trimmed by 5 bases and J by 8 bases, leaving 18 bases between them. The CDR3 consists of 14 residues. CDR3 amino acids: CASSLTLRGSGYTF. The CDR3 DNA follows: TGTGCCAGCAGTCTAACCCTCAGGGGCTCCGGCTACACCTTC.

V gene TRBV6-1 combines with J gene TRBJ2-3, with 7 bases identical to TRBD2. This CDR3 has 16 residues. In germline, CDR1 is MNHNS, CDR2 SASEGT. V trimming: 2 bases; J trimming: 4 bases; junction bases outside the gene matches: 9. CDR3 sequence: CASSERAGVAPDTQYF. CDR3 sequence (DNA): TGTGCCAGCAGTGAACGGGCGGGAGTCGCCCCAGATACGCAGTATTTT.

This sequence joins TRBV6-1 and TRBJ1-1; 9 bases fit TRBD1. The V gene's germline CDR1 is MNHNS and CDR2 SASEGT. After removal of 5 bases from V and 0 bases from J, the junction contained 4 bases not matched to a gene. The CDR3 has 15 residues. The CDR3 is CASSSGTGMNTEAFF. The CDR3 DNA is TGTGCCAGCAGTTCCGGGACAGGGATGAACACTGAAGCTTTCTTT.

Notes on this clone: Different DNA sequences within this sample yield the same CDR3. The chain is built from TRBV28 and TRBJ1-1; the D gene is possibly TRBD1 (5 bases). This CDR3 is built from 15 residues. Trimming took 3 bases from V and 0 from J, leaving 11 bases between them. Per germline, CDR1 MDHEN and CDR2 SYDVKM. The CDR3 sequence: CASSLAGSLNTEAFF. The CDR3 DNA reads as TGTGCCAGCAGTTTGGCAGGGTCATTGAACACTGAAGCTTTCTTT.

This chain links TRBV4-1 with TRBJ2-5; no firm D call. The CDR3 loop spans 14 amino acids. CDR1 MGHRA and CDR2 YSYEKL come from the germline V gene. V lost 4 bases and J lost 0, with 9 bases in between. For the CDR3, the DNA is TGCGCCAGCAGCCCTATTGGCAACCAAGAGACCCAGTACTTC. It yields the protein CASSPIGNQETQYF.

This sequence joins TRBV7-7 and TRBJ1-4, with D unclear. Deletions cut 9 bases from V and 3 bases from J, with 8 bases between. The CDR3 is made up of 12 amino acids. In germline, CDR1 is SSHAT, CDR2 FNYEAQ (reference sequence). CDR3 coding DNA: TGTGCCAGGCCGGAACCTAATGAAAAACTGTTTTTT. Encoded protein: CARPEPNEKLFF.

The chain joins TRBV7-8 to TRBJ2-1, with a weak D call TRBD1 (6 bases). Trimming cost V 5 bases and J 7 bases, with 12 bases left between them. The CDR3 runs to 13 residues. In germline, CDR1 is SGHVS, CDR2 FQNEAQ. CDR3 protein: CASSPDRRNEQFF. CDR3 coding DNA: TGTGCCAGCAGCCCGGACAGACGAAATGAGCAGTTCTTC. The full variable domain, in which reference TRBV7-8 and TRBJ2-1 provide the parts outside the CDR3, is GAGVSQSPRYKVAKRGQDVALRCDPISGHVSLFWYQQALGQGPEFLTYFQNEAQLDKSGLPSDRFFAERPEGSVSTLKIQRTQQEDSAVYLCASSPDRRNEQFFGPGTRLTVL.

The rearrangement links TRBV20-1 to TRBJ2-7; D call uncertain. CDR1 and CDR2 from the germline V gene are DFQATT and SNEGSKA (reference sequence). This CDR3 region has 11 residues. V dropped 4 bases and J dropped 2 bases, with 6 bases sitting between them. The CDR3 DNA reads TGCAGTGCTACAGCCGCCTACGAGCAGTACTTC. Its translation is CSATAAYEQYF.

The chain employs TRBV6-1 and TRBJ1-3, with D perhaps matching TRBD1 (5 bases). Trimming took off 7 bases at V and 4 bases at J, with 14 bases between the two ends. Looked up from germline, CDR1 is MNHNS and CDR2 is SASEGT. This CDR3 has 14 amino acids. In DNA form, the CDR3 reads TGTGCCAGCACCCCAGGGAGGCTAGGAAACACCATATATTTT. Residues: CASTPGRLGNTIYF.